This TCR beta chain was documented in a study of shared clonotypes between healthy human individuals. Study results and caveats: Having only a few donors restricted how much genetic and exposure-history diversity was captured. In general, naive subsets displayed greater estimated richness than memory subsets did. Clonotypes which were not shared had lower generation probabilities than clonotypes that all four donors shared.

Clones were read by immunoSEQ multiplex PCR, and TCRdb kept only the in-frame ones, dropping some. The sample includes under 2,000,000 clones, about 95% of them seen just once. Terminally differentiated effector memory CD45RA+ cells were left out of the naive CD8 fraction, which was CD45RO-negative and positively selected for CCR7. As for this clone: Antigen unknown.

V lost 3 bases and J 4 bases, leaving 13 bases between the germline ends. Germline V gene data show CDR1 as SGHRS and CDR2 as YFSETQ. CDR3 length: 14 residues. The specimen was naive CD8+ T cells sorted from blood. The rearrangement links TRBV5-1 to TRBJ1-2; D is unresolved. The clonotype comes from a man aged 18-30 years in good health. In DNA, the CDR3 is TGCGCCAGCAGCTCCGGGAGCGAGCTCTATGGCTACACCTTC. Its translation is CASSSGSELYGYTF.